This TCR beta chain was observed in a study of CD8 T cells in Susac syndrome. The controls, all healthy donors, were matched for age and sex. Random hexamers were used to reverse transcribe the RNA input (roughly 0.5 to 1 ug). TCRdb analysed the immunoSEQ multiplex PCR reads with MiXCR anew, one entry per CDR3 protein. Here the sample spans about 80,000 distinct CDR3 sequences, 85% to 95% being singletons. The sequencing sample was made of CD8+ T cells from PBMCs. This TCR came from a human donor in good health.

CDR3 protein: CASSQVTWENYEQYV. CDR3 coding DNA: TGTGCCAGCAGCCAAGTCACGTGGGAGAACTACGAGCAGTACGTC. V is TRBV3-1 and J is TRBJ2-7; possibly TRBD2 for D (5 bases). V dropped 1 base and J dropped 3 bases, with 13 bases sitting between them. Germline V gene lookup returns CDR1 LGHDT and CDR2 YNNKEL (reference sequence). The CDR3 consists of 15 residues.